This T cell receptor beta chain was captured by sequencing in a study of blood T cells in healthy people across ages. Findings of the study overall: It was not possible, with unsorted PBMCs, to conclusively compare naive and antigen-experienced cells. Total diversity from one million sequenced T cells was likely underestimated.

About this clonotype: Its antigen is not known.

Trimming pared 0 bases from V and 8 bases from J, leaving 15 bases between. The CDR3 sequence is 15 residues long. CDR1 is SGHTA, CDR2 FQGNSA, per germline. A second roughly 6 to 12 cycle PCR used barcoded and J-beta primers. A tag from a template-switch adaptor with 12 random nucleotides marked each cDNA molecule. Via MiXCR, TCRdb re-called the 5' RACE reads, giving one row per CDR3 protein. This sample has 700,000 or so distinct CDR3 sequences, with 40% to 45% found just once. The donors, aged roughly 6 to 90, were healthy Caucasians from Russia. This chain connects TRBV7-2 to TRBJ2-3; D ambiguous. The receptor was isolated from a man aged 80 or over in good health. Sequenced: blood. The chain's CDR3 is CASSLARNTAGTQYF. Here the CDR3 DNA reads TGTGCCAGCAGCTTAGCGAGAAATACTGCAGGTACGCAGTATTTT.